This TCR beta chain appears in the sequencing data of a study of human T cells and chemical hapten exposure. Trimming removed 6 bases at V and 0 bases at J, with 14 bases between. The V gene's germline CDR1 is MDHEN and CDR2 SYDVKM. The CDR3 sequence is 15 residues long. Unfractionated whole blood was the source from which total RNA was extracted. Individual cDNA molecules in this library carried unique molecular identifiers. Via MiXCR, TCRdb re-called the 5' RACE reads, giving one row per CDR3 protein. The sample lists about 110,000 distinct CDR3 sequences, roughly a fifth occurring once. This clonotype has only a few counts.

This TCR was recovered from a human donor in good health. The chain joins TRBV28 to TRBJ1-1; D is ambiguous. The chain's CDR3 is CASSSFGPLNTEAFF. The CDR3, as DNA: TGTGCCAGCAGCTCCTTCGGACCGCTGAACACTGAAGCTTTCTTT.